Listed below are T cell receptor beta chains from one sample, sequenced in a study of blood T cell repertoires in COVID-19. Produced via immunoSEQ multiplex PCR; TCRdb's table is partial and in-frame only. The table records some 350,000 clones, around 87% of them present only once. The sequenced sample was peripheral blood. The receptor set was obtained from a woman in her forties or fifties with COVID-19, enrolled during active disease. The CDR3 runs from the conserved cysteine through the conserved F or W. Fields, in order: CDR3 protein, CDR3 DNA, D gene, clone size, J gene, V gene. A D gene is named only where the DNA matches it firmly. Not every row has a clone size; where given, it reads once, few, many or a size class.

CDR3: CASSVGNRGTSNYGYTF; DNA: TGTGCCAGCAGTGTTGGTAACAGGGGAACGTCTAACTATGGCTACACCTTC; D: TRBD1; size: -; J: TRBJ1-2; V: TRBV6-4
CDR3: CASRGEAGTGRSAKNIQYF; DNA: TGTGCCAGCAGGGGAGAAGCCGGGACAGGGAGGTCAGCCAAAAACATTCAGTACTTC; D: TRBD1; size: -; J: TRBJ2-4; V: TRBV2
CDR3: CASSSGYEQYF; DNA: TGCGCCAGCAGCTCGGGATACGAGCAGTACTTC; D: -; size: -; J: TRBJ2-7; V: TRBV5-1
CDR3: CASSLSPVAEAFF; DNA: TGCGCCAGCAGCTTGTCGCCGGTCGCTGAAGCTTTCTTT; D: -; size: once; J: TRBJ1-1; V: TRBV5-1
CDR3: CASSSTGQGYEQYF; DNA: TGTGCCAGCAGTTCTACGGGACAGGGGTACGAGCAGTACTTC; D: TRBD1; size: -; J: TRBJ2-7; V: TRBV27
CDR3: CASSAPGQGRTEAFF; DNA: TGTGCCAGCAGTGCACCGGGACAGGGGCGCACTGAAGCTTTCTTT; D: TRBD1; size: -; J: TRBJ1-1; V: TRBV6-6
CDR3: CASSLDPNTQYF; DNA: TGCGCCAGCAGCTTGGATCCAAATACGCAGTATTTT; D: -; size: -; J: TRBJ2-3; V: TRBV5-1
CDR3: CASSVSGNTGELFF; DNA: TGTGCCAGCAGCGTTAGCGGGAACACCGGGGAGCTGTTTTTT; D: -; size: -; J: TRBJ2-2; V: TRBV9
CDR3: CASSPTGSSGQYF; DNA: TGTGCCAGCTCACCCACCGGTTCGTCGGGGCAGTACTTC; D: -; size: -; J: TRBJ2-7; V: TRBV18
CDR3: CASSQVELAGSQETQYF; DNA: TGTGCCAGCAGCCAAGTGGAACTAGCGGGAAGTCAAGAGACCCAGTACTTC; D: TRBD2; size: -; J: TRBJ2-5; V: TRBV3-1/TRBV3-2
CDR3: CASSYIPSGGKETQYF; DNA: TGTGCCAGCAGTTACATCCCGTCGGGGGGGAAAGAGACCCAGTACTTC; D: TRBD2; size: -; J: TRBJ2-5; V: TRBV6-2/TRBV6-3
CDR3: CASMPDREESNTGELFF; DNA: TGTGCCAGTATGCCCGACAGGGAGGAGTCGAACACCGGGGAGCTGTTTTTT; D: -; size: few; J: TRBJ2-2; V: TRBV19
CDR3: CASSQGIYTEAFF; DNA: TGTGCCAGCAGCCAGGGGATTTACACTGAAGCTTTCTTT; D: -; size: once; J: TRBJ1-1; V: TRBV6-5
CDR3: CASSQDLREGNGYTF; DNA: TGTGCCAGCAGCCAAGATCTTCGGGAAGGGAATGGCTACACCTTC; D: -; size: -; J: TRBJ1-2; V: TRBV3-1/TRBV3-2
CDR3: CSSEVGGNTEAFF; DNA: TGCAGCTCGGAGGTCGGGGGGAACACTGAAGCTTTCTTT; D: -; size: -; J: TRBJ1-1; V: TRBV29-1
CDR3: CASSVRLTEQFF; DNA: TGTGCCAGCAGCGTCAGACTGACTGAGCAGTTCTTC; D: -; size: -; J: TRBJ2-1; V: TRBV7-2
CDR3: CASSPIRNTEAFF; DNA: TGTGCCAGCTCACCTATCCGGAACACTGAAGCTTTCTTT; D: -; size: -; J: TRBJ1-1; V: TRBV18
CDR3: CATSDGGPVREGTEAFF; DNA: TGTGCCACCAGTGACGGTGGGCCCGTCCGGGAGGGAACTGAAGCTTTCTTT; D: -; size: -; J: TRBJ1-1; V: TRBV24-1
CDR3: CAWTAGSRLEQYF; DNA: TGTGCCTGGACCGCAGGAAGTCGGCTCGAGCAGTACTTC; D: -; size: -; J: TRBJ2-7; V: TRBV30
CDR3: CASSPDVARYTEAFF; DNA: TGTGCCAGCTCGCCGGATGTGGCTAGGTACACTGAAGCTTTCTTT; D: -; size: -; J: TRBJ1-1; V: TRBV18
CDR3: CASSFRRSSGAYNEQFF; DNA: TGTGCCAGCAGCTTCCGGAGGAGTAGCGGGGCCTACAATGAGCAGTTCTTC; D: TRBD2; size: -; J: TRBJ2-1; V: TRBV7-9
CDR3: CASSGTARGYTF; DNA: TGTGCCAGCAGCGGAACAGCCCGGGGCTACACCTTC; D: -; size: -; J: TRBJ1-2; V: TRBV9
CDR3: CASSQDITESYEQYF; DNA: TGTGCCAGCAGCCAAGATATCACAGAGTCCTACGAGCAGTACTTC; D: -; size: -; J: TRBJ2-7; V: TRBV3-1/TRBV3-2
CDR3: CASSLGWTGTGYNEQFF; DNA: TGTGCTAGCAGCTTAGGGTGGACAGGGACGGGTTACAATGAGCAGTTCTTC; D: TRBD1; size: -; J: TRBJ2-1; V: TRBV7-7
CDR3: CASTADRDYGYTF; DNA: TGTGCCAGTACCGCCGACAGGGACTATGGCTACACCTTC; D: TRBD1; size: -; J: TRBJ1-2; V: TRBV19
CDR3: CASSSIFRDREAFF; DNA: TGCGCCAGCAGCTCTATTTTCCGGGACAGAGAAGCTTTCTTT; D: TRBD1; size: few; J: TRBJ1-1; V: TRBV5-1
CDR3: CSTGLNNEQFF; DNA: TGCAGCACTGGGCTCAACAATGAGCAGTTCTTC; D: -; size: -; J: TRBJ2-1; V: TRBV29-1
CDR3: CASSPLAAETQYF; DNA: TGTGCCAGCAGCCCTCTAGCGGCCGAGACCCAGTACTTC; D: TRBD2; size: -; J: TRBJ2-5; V: TRBV12-3/TRBV12-4
CDR3: CASSSVPGQRPTEAFF; DNA: TGTGCCAGTAGCTCCGTTCCGGGACAGAGGCCCACTGAAGCTTTCTTT; D: TRBD1; size: -; J: TRBJ1-1; V: TRBV19
CDR3: CASSGLNTGELFF; DNA: TGTGCCAGCTCAGGGCTGAACACCGGGGAGCTGTTTTTT; D: -; size: -; J: TRBJ2-2; V: TRBV18
CDR3: CASSSSSSGETQYF; DNA: TGTGCCAGCAGCTCCTCATCTAGCGGGGAGACCCAGTACTTC; D: TRBD2; size: -; J: TRBJ2-5; V: TRBV7-3
CDR3: CASSLQGYGELFF; DNA: TGTGCCAGCAGCTTACAGGGGTACGGGGAGCTGTTTTTT; D: -; size: once; J: TRBJ2-2; V: TRBV7-2
CDR3: CASSYQTGTTYGYTF; DNA: TGTGCCAGCAGTTATCAAACCGGGACAACCTATGGCTACACCTTC; D: -; size: -; J: TRBJ1-2; V: TRBV6-5
CDR3: CASTYRNEKLFF; DNA: TGTGCCAGCACCTACAGGAATGAAAAACTGTTTTTT; D: -; size: -; J: TRBJ1-4; V: TRBV5-6
CDR3: CASTDEYEQYF; DNA: TGTGCCAGCACTGACGAGTACGAGCAGTACTTC; D: -; size: -; J: TRBJ2-7; V: TRBV2
CDR3: CASSLQGEVDTQYF; DNA: TGCGCCAGCAGCTTGCAGGGGGAAGTGGATACGCAGTATTTT; D: TRBD1; size: -; J: TRBJ2-3; V: TRBV5-1
CDR3: CASSPKDYYEQYF; DNA: TGCGCCAGCAGCCCGAAGGACTACTACGAGCAGTACTTC; D: -; size: -; J: TRBJ2-7; V: TRBV4-1
CDR3: CASRPGDRGLSGELFF; DNA: TGTGCCAGCAGACCGGGGGACAGGGGGCTTTCCGGGGAGCTGTTTTTT; D: TRBD1; size: -; J: TRBJ2-2; V: TRBV6-6
CDR3: CASSAGTSGLAKNIQYF; DNA: TGTGCCAGCAGCGCCGGGACTAGCGGATTAGCCAAAAACATTCAGTACTTC; D: TRBD2; size: once; J: TRBJ2-4; V: TRBV5-6
CDR3: CASSLGQGYTEAFF; DNA: TGCGCCAGCAGTCTCGGACAGGGGTACACTGAAGCTTTCTTT; D: TRBD1; size: -; J: TRBJ1-1; V: TRBV10-1
CDR3: CASTPGGTRSYNEQFF; DNA: TGTGCCAGCACCCCGGGGGGGACCCGCTCCTACAATGAGCAGTTCTTC; D: TRBD2; size: -; J: TRBJ2-1; V: TRBV27
CDR3: CASSYRAGGELFF; DNA: TGTGCCAGCAGTTACAGGGCGGGCGGGGAGCTGTTTTTT; D: -; size: few; J: TRBJ2-2; V: TRBV5-4
CDR3: CSTRTGSSYEQYF; DNA: TGCAGCACACGGACAGGGAGCTCCTACGAGCAGTACTTC; D: TRBD1; size: -; J: TRBJ2-7; V: TRBV29-1
CDR3: CASSWGPEAFF; DNA: TGTGCCAGCAGCTGGGGGCCTGAAGCTTTCTTT; D: -; size: -; J: TRBJ1-1; V: TRBV27
CDR3: CASSGPGGLRWAFF; DNA: TGCGCCAGCAGTGGACCAGGGGGTCTGAGGTGGGCTTTCTTT; D: TRBD1; size: -; J: TRBJ1-1; V: TRBV10-1
CDR3: CASSQSRGQQPQHF; DNA: TGCGCCAGCAGTCAATCCAGGGGGCAACAGCCCCAGCATTTT; D: TRBD1; size: few; J: TRBJ1-5; V: TRBV23-1
CDR3: CASSSEQGSVGSTEAFF; DNA: TGCGCCAGCAGCTCCGAACAGGGTAGTGTTGGTAGCACTGAAGCTTTCTTT; D: -; size: once; J: TRBJ1-1; V: TRBV5-1
CDR3: CASSQNFEAFF; DNA: TGTGCCAGCAGCCAGAACTTCGAAGCTTTCTTT; D: -; size: -; J: TRBJ1-1; V: TRBV3-1/TRBV3-2
CDR3: CAWSPLDFPSQGEQYF; DNA: TGTGCCTGGAGTCCGCTAGACTTCCCATCCCAGGGCGAGCAGTACTTC; D: -; size: -; J: TRBJ2-7; V: TRBV30
CDR3: CATSTLTGGRYKYEQYF; DNA: TGTGCCACCAGCACCCTGACAGGGGGCAGATACAAATACGAGCAGTACTTC; D: TRBD1; size: -; J: TRBJ2-7; V: TRBV15
CDR3: CASSSPGLAGGKYF; DNA: TGTGCCAGCAGCTCCCCCGGACTAGCGGGAGGGAAGTACTTC; D: TRBD2; size: -; J: TRBJ2-7; V: TRBV7-9
CDR3: CASSVATGRGGYTF; DNA: TGTGCCAGCAGCGTAGCTACGGGGAGAGGCGGCTACACCTTC; D: -; size: -; J: TRBJ1-2; V: TRBV9
CDR3: CASSLGGPSYQPQHF; DNA: TGTGCCAGCAGCTTAGGGGGGCCAAGTTATCAGCCCCAGCATTTT; D: -; size: once; J: TRBJ1-5; V: TRBV7-2
CDR3: CASSQEGTGEAEAFF; DNA: TGCGCCAGCAGCCAAGAGGGAACAGGGGAAGCTGAAGCTTTCTTT; D: TRBD1; size: -; J: TRBJ1-1; V: TRBV4-3